This TCR beta chain is drawn from a study of blood T cell repertoires in COVID-19. Background on the study: Sources were T cells, B-cell-depleted T cells, or PBMCs; the material itself was cDNA or gDNA.

The germline CDR1 and CDR2 sequences are MNHEY and SMNVEV (reference sequence). Germline trimming cut 2 bases from V and 1 base from J; bases unmatched to any gene: 5. There are 16 residues in the CDR3. The table came from immunoSEQ multiplex PCR; TCRdb's copy has only in-frame clones and leaves some out. This table holds around 190,000 clones, about 80% found once. The V and J genes are TRBV27 and TRBJ2-1, with 7 bases that match TRBD2. The sequencing sample was made of peripheral blood. The sequence came from a man between 60 and 75 years old with acute or convalescent COVID-19. Here the CDR3 DNA reads TGTGCCAGCAGTTTAGGTGGGGAGGGATCCTACAATGAGCAGTTCTTC. Translation gives CASSLGGEGSYNEQFF.